This record looks at one TCR beta chain sequence and its context. A read error may be the cause here, since a much bigger clone is one base away. Those enrolled, adults aged about 18 to 89 years, came from about two dozen US areas. In the original workflow: Estimation of nucleated cell counts was performed using reference gene primer amplification. Produced via immunoSEQ multiplex PCR; TCRdb's table is partial and in-frame only. V and J calls plus clone size are reproduced from that table; the DNA served to infer D and trimming. This sample has some 330,000 clones, with approximately 89% found just once. This sample is drawn from a study of blood T cell repertoires in COVID-19. Across the study: The cDNA or gDNA used as material had been derived from T cells, B-cell-depleted T cells, or PBMCs.

CDR3 length: 12 residues. CDR1 is SGDLS, CDR2 YYNGEE, per germline. Trimming removed 4 bases from V and 0 bases from J, with 4 bases in between. The specimen was PBMCs or T cells enriched from blood (not recorded which). The TCR comes from a man aged 25-40 years who had recovered from COVID-19. This chain uses TRBV9 with TRBJ1-1, with no clear D. DNA of the CDR3: TGTGCCAGCAGCCCCTTGAACACTGAAGCTTTCTTT. Translating it yields CASSPLNTEAFF.